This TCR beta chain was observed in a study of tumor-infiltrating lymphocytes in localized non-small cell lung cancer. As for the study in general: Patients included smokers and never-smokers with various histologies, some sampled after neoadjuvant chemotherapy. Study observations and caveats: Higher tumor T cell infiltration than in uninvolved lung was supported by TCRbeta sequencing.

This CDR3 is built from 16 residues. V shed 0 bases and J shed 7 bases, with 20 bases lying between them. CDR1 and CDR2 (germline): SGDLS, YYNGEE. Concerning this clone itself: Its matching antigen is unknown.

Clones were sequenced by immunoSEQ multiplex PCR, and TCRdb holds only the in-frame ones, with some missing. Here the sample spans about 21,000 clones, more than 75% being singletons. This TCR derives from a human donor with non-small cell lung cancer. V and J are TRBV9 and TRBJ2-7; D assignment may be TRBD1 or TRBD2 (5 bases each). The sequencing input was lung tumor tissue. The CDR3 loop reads CASSVGARDPTWEQYF. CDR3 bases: TGTGCCAGCAGCGTAGGAGCCAGGGACCCGACTTGGGAGCAGTACTTC.